Below, 11 T cell receptor beta chains from the same sample are listed, as sequenced in a study of blood T cell repertoires in COVID-19. Sequenced by immunoSEQ multiplex PCR; TCRdb stores in-frame clones only, minus some. The data show around 200,000 clones, with about 80% seen just once and 5.5% to 7.5% held by the top ten. The material sequenced was peripheral blood. Receptors were obtained from a human donor in a cohort sampled during active COVID-19.

The rearrangement uses TRBV6-2 or TRBV6-3 and TRBJ2-7; tentative D call: TRBD2 (6 bases). The V gene lost 3 bases and the J gene lost 3 bases, with 9 bases spanning the gap. CDR3 length equals 13 residues. In germline, CDR1 is MNHEY, CDR2 SVGEGT. The CDR3, as DNA: TGTGCCAGCAGTTATGGAGGGGTCTACGAGCAGTACTTC. This translates into CASSYGGVYEQYF.

Written as DNA, the CDR3 is TGTGCCAGCAAGGGACAGCCTTGGGAGGCTGGGGCCAACGTCCTGACTTTC. Translated, it gives CASKGQPWEAGANVLTF. The rearrangement joins TRBV25-1 to TRBJ2-6; D may be TRBD1 (7 bases). Trimming cost V 7 bases and J 2 bases, with 18 bases left between them. This CDR3 comprises 17 residues. Germline CDR1 is MGHDK and CDR2 is SYGVNS.

The chain recombines TRBV19 with TRBJ1-1; 8 positions agree with TRBD1. CDR1 LNHDA and CDR2 SQIVND come from the germline V gene (reference sequence). The trim removed 3 bases at V and 3 bases at J, leaving 12 bases unmatched. The CDR3 consists of 17 residues. CDR3: CASSIPVQGERDTEAFF. The DNA for the CDR3 is TGTGCCAGTAGTATTCCCGTACAGGGGGAGAGGGACACTGAAGCTTTCTTT.

V gene TRBV28 combines with J gene TRBJ2-2; a weak D match, TRBD1 (6 bases). CDR1 is MDHEN, CDR2 SYDVKM, per germline. V shed 6 bases and J shed 0 bases, with 14 bases lying between them. This CDR3 has 16 amino acids. The CDR3 DNA follows: TGTGCCAGCAGGTTTGCCGGGACAACGAACACCGGGGAGCTGTTTTTT. It specifies CASRFAGTTNTGELFF.

This clone is a singleton in its sample. The V gene is TRBV2, the J gene TRBJ1-2; D remains unclear. Germline V gene data show CDR1 as SNHLY and CDR2 as FYNNEI. With 4 bases removed from V and 2 bases from J, the gap between germline ends came to 11 bases. This CDR3 contains 14 residues. The CDR3, as DNA: TGTGCCAGCAGTGTTAATAGCGCCAACTATGGCTACACCTTC. It encodes CASSVNSANYGYTF.

V is TRBV7-8 and J is TRBJ1-5, with TRBD1 identical over 9 bases. CDR3 size: 19 residues. CDR1 SGHVS and CDR2 FQNEAQ come from the germline V gene. V was clipped by 2 bases and J by 2 bases; unmatched bases: 13. The CDR3 region is CASSLSSGTGMVGNQPQHF. The CDR3 coding sequence is TGTGCCAGCAGCTTATCCTCCGGGACAGGGATGGTGGGCAATCAGCCCCAGCATTTT. The entire variable domain, with the rest obtained from reference TRBV7-8 and TRBJ1-5, is as follows: GAGVSQSPRYKVAKRGQDVALRCDPISGHVSLFWYQQALGQGPEFLTYFQNEAQLDKSGLPSDRFFAERPEGSVSTLKIQRTQQEDSAVYLCASSLSSGTGMVGNQPQHFGDGTRLSIL.

The chain has TRBV6-5 and TRBJ1-3, with a tentative D call TRBD1 (6 bases). The CDR3 length is 14 residues. Germline V gene sequence: CDR1 MNHEY, CDR2 SVGAGI. V lost 2 bases to trimming and J lost 2 bases, with 7 bases between them. The DNA of the CDR3 is TGTGCCAGCAGTTACGGACAGACTGGAAACACCATATATTTT. It is translated as CASSYGQTGNTIYF.

The V and J genes are TRBV9 and TRBJ1-6; D gene uncertain. Germline loops: CDR1 SGDLS, CDR2 YYNGEE. CDR3 length: 14 amino acids. Trimming stripped 4 bases from V and 10 bases from J, with 15 bases between. CDR3 bases: TGTGCCAGCAGCCCTCTAATGGGCTTGTCACCCCTCCACTTT. Its translation is CASSPLMGLSPLHF.

This clone appeared a few times. The chain couples TRBV5-1 to TRBJ2-7, with D tentatively TRBD2 (5 bases). Trimming removed 0 bases at V and 8 bases at J, with 15 bases between. The germline V gene encodes CDR1 SGHRS and CDR2 YFSETQ. CDR3 length: 14 amino acids. In nucleotides, the CDR3 is TGCGCCAGCAGCTTGGCCGAGGGTGAGGCAAAGCAGTACTTC. Translated: CASSLAEGEAKQYF.

The chain joins TRBV25-1 to TRBJ1-2; D may be TRBD1 (6 bases). The CDR3 is 14 residues long. Germline V gene sequence: CDR1 MGHDK, CDR2 SYGVNS. V shed 3 bases and J shed 3 bases, with 11 bases lying between them. This CDR3 is CASSDPQGHYGYTF. For the CDR3, the DNA is TGTGCCAGCAGTGACCCCCAGGGGCACTATGGCTACACCTTC.

This sequence joins TRBV28 and TRBJ2-7, with 9 bases that match TRBD1. The J segment lost 3 bases and the V segment lost 8 bases, leaving 8 bases of the junction unmatched. CDR1 MDHEN and CDR2 SYDVKM come from the germline V gene. The CDR3 runs to 14 residues. CDR3 sequence reads: CASLQGARGYEQYF. The DNA of the CDR3 is TGTGCCAGCCTACAGGGGGCAAGAGGCTACGAGCAGTACTTC.